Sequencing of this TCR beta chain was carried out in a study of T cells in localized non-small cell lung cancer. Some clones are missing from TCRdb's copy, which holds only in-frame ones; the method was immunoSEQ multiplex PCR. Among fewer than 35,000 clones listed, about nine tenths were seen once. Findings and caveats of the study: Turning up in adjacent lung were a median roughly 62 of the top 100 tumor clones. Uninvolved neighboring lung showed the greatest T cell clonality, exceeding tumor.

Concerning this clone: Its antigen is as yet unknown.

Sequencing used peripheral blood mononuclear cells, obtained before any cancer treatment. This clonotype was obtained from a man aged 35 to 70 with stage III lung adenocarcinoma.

This CDR3 is CASRDRKGNQPQHF. The CDR3 DNA follows: TGTGCCAGCAGGGACAGGAAAGGCAATCAGCCCCAGCATTTT. This chain joins TRBV2 and TRBJ1-5; TRBD1 aligns across 7 bases. This CDR3 is 14 amino acids long. CDR1 is SNHLY and CDR2 is FYNNEI in the germline V gene. The V segment lost 6 bases and the J segment 2 bases; nucleotides outside the gene matches: 4. The full variable domain, its missing parts supplied by reference TRBV2 and TRBJ1-5, is EPEVTQTPSHQVTQMGQEVILRCVPISNHLYFYWYRQILGQKVEFLVSFYNNEISEKSEIFDDQFSVERPDGSNFTLKIRSTKLEDSAMYFCASRDRKGNQPQHFGDGTRLSIL.